This TCR beta chain is from a study of cytomegalovirus exposure and HLA in healthy donors. It was with 60 Vbeta and 13 Jbeta primers that the PCR ran. This table comes from immunoSEQ multiplex PCR, and its TCRdb copy is limited to in-frame clones, with some not included. The data contain 50,000 or so clones, more than 65% of them seen just once; the ten biggest clones take up 30% to 40%. There are a few counts of this clone. The antigen is not known. Study-level results: In an earlier analysis, about 87% or about 30%: the productive usage of most TCR beta V segments.

V lost 2 bases and J lost 6, with 11 bases in between. Germline V gene sequence: CDR1 MNHNY, CDR2 SVGAGI (reference sequence). CDR3 size: 14 residues. The receptor comes from a man aged 35-49 years in good health and CMV-seropositive. This chain links TRBV6-6 with TRBJ1-5; tentatively, D is TRBD1 (5 bases). The sample consisted of PBMCs. This chain's CDR3 is CASSYQGGVQPQHF. The CDR3 DNA reads as TGTGCCAGCAGTTACCAGGGAGGGGTTCAGCCCCAGCATTTT.